The 18 T cell receptor beta chains in this list originate from one sample, sequenced in a study of cytomegalovirus exposure and HLA in healthy donors. Primers: 60 Vbeta forward and 13 Jbeta reverse. Only in-frame clones appear in the TCRdb table, and some are missing; sequencing was by immunoSEQ multiplex PCR. The table includes about 120,000 clones, over 6.5% detected once. Input material: PBMCs. The receptors here all came from a woman aged 40 to 55 in good health and CMV-seropositive.

This clone was seen only a few times. The rearrangement links TRBV5-6 to TRBJ1-5; TRBD1 matches at 8 bases. J was trimmed by 3 bases and V by 4 bases; bases with no gene match: 6. The CDR3 runs to 15 residues. Germline loops: CDR1 SGHDT, CDR2 YYEEEE. CDR3 in DNA: TGTGCCAGCAGCCCAGGACAGGGCTACAATCAGCCCCAGCATTTT. Its translation: CASSPGQGYNQPQHF.

This rearrangement joins TRBV19 to TRBJ2-1, with D possibly matching TRBD1 (5 bases). Germline V CDR1 and CDR2: LNHDA, SQIVND (reference sequence). V was pared by 5 bases and J by 6 bases, with 8 bases between. The CDR3 contains 12 residues. CDR3 loop: CASSRQGNEQFF. CDR3 in DNA: TGTGCCAGTAGTCGGCAGGGCAATGAGCAGTTCTTC.

This clone came up a few times. This chain connects TRBV28 to TRBJ2-1, with 10 bases that match TRBD2. The trim removed 4 bases at V and 6 bases at J, leaving 9 bases unmatched. CDR3 length: 16 amino acids. Germline V gene lookup returns CDR1 MDHEN and CDR2 SYDVKM. The CDR3 loop reads CASSSLGAGGFNEQFF. DNA of the CDR3: TGTGCCAGCAGTTCCCTGGGAGCGGGGGGGTTCAATGAGCAGTTCTTC.

About this clone itself: An end of the junction differs from the germline gene, which may be a read error. This chain joins TRBV29-1 and TRBJ2-3; 8 bases map to TRBD1. CDR1 and CDR2 from the germline V gene are SQVTM and ANQGSEA. The CDR3 extends over 16 amino acids. This CDR3 is CSVVKGGRGLSDAQYF. The DNA for the CDR3 is TGCAGCGTCGTGAAAGGGGGCAGGGGGCTGTCAGATGCGCAGTATTTT.

This clone was detected only a few times. The rearrangement links TRBV15 to TRBJ2-3, with D perhaps matching TRBD2 (5 bases). Trimming stripped 7 bases from V and 4 bases from J, with 18 bases between. The CDR3 extends over 15 amino acids. Germline CDR1 reads LNHNV; CDR2 reads YYDKDF (reference sequence). CDR3 sequence (DNA): TGTGCCACCACACTCCTCAGAGGGAGCGCAGATACGCAGTATTTT. Its translation: CATTLLRGSADTQYF.

This clone was seen only a few times. The chain carries TRBV5-6 and TRBJ1-4; D not resolved. There are 12 residues in the CDR3. Trimming took 4 bases from V and 8 from J, leaving 9 bases between them. The germline CDR1 and CDR2 sequences are SGHDT and YYEEEE. The CDR3 region is CASSLGREKLFF. CDR3 DNA sequence: TGTGCCAGCAGCCTGGGCCGGGAAAAACTGTTTTTT. Filled out from reference TRBV5-6 and TRBJ1-4, the complete variable domain reads DAGVTQSPTHLIKTRGQQVTLRCSPKSGHDTVSWYQQALGQGPQFIFQYYEEEERQRGNFPDRFSGHQFPNYSSELNVNALLLGDSALYLCASSLGREKLFFGSGTQLSVL.

The sample holds a few counts of this clone. V is TRBV27 and J is TRBJ1-5; no clear D gene. CDR1 is MNHEY and CDR2 is SMNVEV in the germline V gene (reference sequence). CDR3 length equals 13 residues. V lost 2 bases and J 2 bases, leaving 4 bases between the germline ends. This CDR3 is CASSLSRNQPQHF. CDR3 DNA: TGTGCCAGCAGTTTAAGCCGCAATCAGCCCCAGCATTTT.

This clone was found a few times. The chain uses TRBV2 and TRBJ2-7, with 7 bases matching TRBD1. J was trimmed by 4 bases and V by 7 bases; bases with no gene match: 7. Germline V lookup: CDR1 SNHLY, CDR2 FYNNEI. This CDR3 has 13 residues. The CDR3, as DNA: TGTGCCAGCACGACAGGGTCTTTTTACGAGCAGTACTTC. It translates to CASTTGSFYEQYF.

This sequence joins TRBV6-5 and TRBJ2-7; D is perhaps TRBD1 (6 bases). The CDR3 length is 13 residues. The germline V gene has CDR1 MNHEY and CDR2 SVGAGI. V was shortened by 6 bases and J by 4 bases, with 13 bases between the two germline ends. The CDR3 protein is CASSLQGRYEQYF. As DNA, the CDR3 is TGTGCCAGCAGCCTACAGGGTCGGTACGAGCAGTACTTC.

The gene calls are TRBV27 and TRBJ2-7; D may be TRBD1 (6 bases). Germline V gives CDR1 MNHEY, CDR2 SMNVEV (reference sequence). This CDR3 comprises 15 residues. V was pared by 6 bases and J by 0 bases, with 15 bases between. The CDR3 region is CASSPGHRRSYEQYF. CDR3 in DNA: TGTGCCAGCAGCCCGGGACACCGACGCTCCTACGAGCAGTACTTC.

This clone turned up a few times. The chain has TRBV30 and TRBJ1-2, with 9 bases fitting TRBD1. Germline CDR1 reads GTSNPN; CDR2 reads SVGIG (reference sequence). V trimming: 7 bases; J trimming: 2 bases; junction bases outside the gene matches: 14. This CDR3 has 16 residues. The CDR3 DNA is TGTGCCTCAGCCGGAAATAGGACAGGGGTAAACTATGGCTACACCTTC. Its protein is CASAGNRTGVNYGYTF.

In this sample, this clone turned up a few times. The rearrangement links TRBV28 to TRBJ1-1; D is perhaps TRBD1 (5 bases). The CDR3 sequence is 12 residues long. V lost 5 bases, J lost 11 bases, and 15 bases lay in between. The germline gives CDR1 MDHEN, CDR2 SYDVKM. CDR3 nucleotides: TGTGCCAGCAGTCGCCCACAGGAAGGGGCTTTCTTT. Translating gives CASSRPQEGAFF.

This clone was detected a few times. The J gene is TRBJ2-7, the V gene TRBV6-5; D gene ambiguous. Per germline, CDR1 MNHEY and CDR2 SVGAGI. The CDR3 extends over 16 amino acids. Trimming shortened V by 0 bases and J by 0 bases, and 12 bases separated the two germline ends. The CDR3 spells CASSYSPGRSSYEQYF. In nucleotides, the CDR3 is TGTGCCAGCAGTTACTCCCCGGGTAGGAGCTCCTACGAGCAGTACTTC.

The CDR3 spells CASSGQTRAGYGYTF. For the CDR3, the DNA is TGTGCCAGCAGCGGACAAACAAGGGCGGGCTATGGCTACACCTTC. The chain uses TRBV9 and TRBJ1-2; D not certain. V was pared by 3 bases and J by 4 bases, with 16 bases between. There are 15 residues in the CDR3. The germline V gene encodes CDR1 SGDLS and CDR2 YYNGEE.

This clone was picked up a small number of times. The genes are TRBV10-3 and TRBJ1-6; 9 bases agree with TRBD1. The trim removed 6 bases at V and 7 bases at J, leaving 4 bases unmatched. The germline V gene has CDR1 ENHRY and CDR2 SYGVKD. The CDR3 consists of 14 residues. The CDR3 sequence is CAISDRGGNSPLHF. The DNA of the CDR3 is TGTGCCATCAGCGACAGGGGGGGAAATTCACCCCTCCACTTT.

This clone has only a few counts. The CDR3 protein is CASSLQTAEQFF. In DNA form, the CDR3 reads TGTGCCAGCAGCCTCCAGACAGCTGAGCAGTTCTTC. The chain employs TRBV7-8 and TRBJ2-1; maybe TRBD1 (5 bases). V shed 5 bases and J shed 9 bases, with 11 bases lying between them. Per germline, CDR1 SGHVS and CDR2 FQNEAQ. The CDR3 has 12 amino acids.

This clone was recorded a few times. CDR3 coding DNA: TGTGCCATCAGCCCCAACAGGGGGGTTACCTACGAGCAGTACTTC. Its protein is CAISPNRGVTYEQYF. This chain links TRBV10-3 with TRBJ2-7; 8 nucleotides agree with TRBD1. CDR1 and CDR2 from the germline V gene are ENHRY and SYGVKD. The CDR3 sequence is 15 residues long. Germline trimming cut 6 bases from V and 2 bases from J; bases unmatched to any gene: 9.

This clone came up a few times. The genes are TRBV19 and TRBJ2-1, with 9 bases fitting TRBD1. Trimming cost V 6 bases and J 6 bases; bases outside gene matches: 12. Per germline, CDR1 LNHDA and CDR2 SQIVND (reference sequence). The CDR3 length is 16 residues. The CDR3 spells CASSPIPVTGGNEQFF. The CDR3 nucleotides are TGTGCCAGTAGCCCGATCCCGGTGACAGGGGGCAATGAGCAGTTCTTC.